This T cell receptor (beta chain) is drawn from a study of CD8 T cells in Susac syndrome. The CDR3 runs to 18 residues. J gave up 2 bases and V 5 bases, and 15 bases lay outside the gene matches. The germline V gene encodes CDR1 LNHNV and CDR2 YYDKDF (reference sequence). cDNA came from around 0.5 to 1 ug RNA primed by random hexamers. TCRdb reanalysed the immunoSEQ multiplex PCR reads using MiXCR and keeps one entry per CDR3 protein. In the table there are 70,000 to 100,000 distinct CDR3 sequences, over 80% of which are singletons. The V call is TRBV15, the J call TRBJ2-7, with TRBD2 identical over 10 bases. This TCR was recovered from a human donor in good health. Source material: CD8+ T cells from PBMCs. CDR3 residues: CATSQSPTSGYRPYEQYF. Written as DNA, the CDR3 is TGTGCCACCAGCCAGAGCCCGACTAGCGGGTATCGTCCCTACGAGCAGTACTTC.